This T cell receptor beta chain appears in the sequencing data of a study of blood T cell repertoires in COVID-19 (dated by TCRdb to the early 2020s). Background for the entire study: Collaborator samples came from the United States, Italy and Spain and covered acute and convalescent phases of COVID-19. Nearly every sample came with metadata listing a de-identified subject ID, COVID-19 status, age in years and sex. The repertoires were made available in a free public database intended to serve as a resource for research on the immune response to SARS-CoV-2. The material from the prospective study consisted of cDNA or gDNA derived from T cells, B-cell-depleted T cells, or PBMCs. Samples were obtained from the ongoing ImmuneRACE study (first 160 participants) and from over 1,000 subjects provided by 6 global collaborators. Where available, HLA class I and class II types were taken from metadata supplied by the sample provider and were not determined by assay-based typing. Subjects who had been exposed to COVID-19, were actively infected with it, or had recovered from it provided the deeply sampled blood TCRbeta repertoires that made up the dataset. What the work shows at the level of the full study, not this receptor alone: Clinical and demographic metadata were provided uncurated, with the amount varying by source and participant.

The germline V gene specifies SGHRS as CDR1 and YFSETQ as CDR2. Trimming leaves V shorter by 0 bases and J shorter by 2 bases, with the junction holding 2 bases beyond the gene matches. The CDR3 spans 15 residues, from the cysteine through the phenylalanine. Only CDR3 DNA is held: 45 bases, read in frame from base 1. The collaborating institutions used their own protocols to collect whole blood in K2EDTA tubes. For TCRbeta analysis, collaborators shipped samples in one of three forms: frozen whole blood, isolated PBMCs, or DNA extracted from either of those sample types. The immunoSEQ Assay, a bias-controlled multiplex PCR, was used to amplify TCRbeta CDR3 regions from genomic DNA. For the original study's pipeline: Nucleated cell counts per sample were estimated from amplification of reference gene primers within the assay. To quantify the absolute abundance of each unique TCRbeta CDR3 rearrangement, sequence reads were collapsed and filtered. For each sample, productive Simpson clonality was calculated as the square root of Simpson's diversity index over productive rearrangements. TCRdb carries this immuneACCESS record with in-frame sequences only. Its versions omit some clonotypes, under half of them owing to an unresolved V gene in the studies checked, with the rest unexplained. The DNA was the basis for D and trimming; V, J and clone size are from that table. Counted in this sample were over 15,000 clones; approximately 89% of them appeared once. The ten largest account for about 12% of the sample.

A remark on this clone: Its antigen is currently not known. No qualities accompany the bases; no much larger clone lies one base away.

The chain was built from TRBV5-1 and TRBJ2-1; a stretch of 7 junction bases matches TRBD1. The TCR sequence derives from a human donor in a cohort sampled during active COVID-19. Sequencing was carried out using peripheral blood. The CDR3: CASSLEGGPYNEQFF. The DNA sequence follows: TGCGCCAGCAGCTTGGAAGGGGGCCCCTACAATGAGCAGTTCTTC. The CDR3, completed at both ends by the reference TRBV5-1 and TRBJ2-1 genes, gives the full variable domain KAGVTQTPRYLIKTRGQQVTLSCSPISGHRSVSWYQQTPGQGLQFLFEYFSETQRNKGNFPGRFSGRQFSNSRSEMNVSTLELGDSALYLCASSLEGGPYNEQFFGPGTRLTVL.